The 13 T cell receptor beta chains below were found in one sample sequenced in a study of blood T cell repertoires in COVID-19 (dated by TCRdb to the early 2020s). Library prep was done by the immunoSEQ multiplex PCR assay. TCRdb re-hosts the immuneACCESS table, in-frame sequences only. Its copies lack some clones; in the studies checked, an unresolved V gene accounts for under half of them, and the cause for the rest is not known. Here the sample has over 150,000 clones; over 80% occur a single time. Of the sample, 2.9% is held by the ten largest clones. Material for sequencing was peripheral blood. Every receptor here comes from a woman aged 60 to 75 with acute or convalescent COVID-19.

The J gene is TRBJ2-3, the V gene TRBV12-3 or TRBV12-4, with D possibly TRBD1 on 5 matching bases. The CDR3 is 13 residues long. Trimming pared 3 bases from V and 10 bases from J, leaving 14 bases between. CDR3 residues: CASSFWVGEAQYF. The CDR3 bases are TGTGCCAGCAGTTTTTGGGTAGGGGAAGCGCAGTATTTT.

The CDR3 sequence is CASSQTASGLSTDTQYF. The CDR3, as DNA: TGTGCCAGCAGCCAAACCGCTTCTGGACTTAGCACAGATACGCAGTATTTT. The chain employs TRBV3-1 (or the pseudogene TRBV3-2) and TRBJ2-3, with a possible D match to TRBD2 (5 bases). The CDR3 has 17 residues. V lost 2 bases to trimming and J lost 0 bases, with 15 bases between them. The germline V gene encodes CDR1 LGHDT and CDR2 YNNKEL (reference sequence).

The rearrangement joins TRBV18 to TRBJ1-2, with no clear D. The V gene lost 3 bases and the J gene lost 2 bases, with 10 bases spanning the gap. CDR1 is KGHSH and CDR2 is LQKENI in the germline V gene. CDR3 length: 14 amino acids. The CDR3 protein is CASSPPGLNYGYTF. DNA for the CDR3: TGTGCCAGCTCACCCCCGGGGTTGAACTATGGCTACACCTTC.

J is TRBJ2-5 and V is TRBV19; 7 bases line up with TRBD2. This CDR3 comprises 12 residues. Germline V CDR1 and CDR2: LNHDA, SQIVND (reference sequence). V lost 9 bases, J lost 0 bases, and 1 base stayed unmatched. This CDR3 reads CASGGYQETQYF. CDR3 nucleotides: TGTGCCAGCGGGGGGTACCAAGAGACCCAGTACTTC.

This clone has more than one count but fewer than ten. The V gene is TRBV29-1, the J gene TRBJ1-2; 7 bases line up with TRBD1. Germline V lookup: CDR1 SQVTM, CDR2 ANQGSEA. This CDR3 spans 11 amino acids. The V gene end was trimmed by 7 bases and the J gene end by 4 bases; junction bases not matched to a gene: 3. In nucleotides, the CDR3 is TGCAGCGGCGGGACAGTCTATGGCTACACCTTC. This encodes CSGGTVYGYTF. Supplemented by reference TRBV29-1 and TRBJ1-2, the full variable domain reads SAVISQKPSRDICQRGTSLTIQCQVDSQVTMMFWYRQQPGQSLTLIATANQGSEATYESGFVIDKFPISRPNLTFSTLTVSNMSPEDSSIYLCSGGTVYGYTFGSGTRLTVV.

This clone was observed a single time. The CDR3 reads CASKLVNSNQPQHF. The CDR3 nucleotides read TGTGCCAGCAAGCTAGTTAATAGCAATCAGCCCCAGCATTTT. The J gene is TRBJ1-5, the V gene TRBV6-5; D is uncertain. Germline lookup yields CDR1 MNHEY and CDR2 SVGAGI. CDR3 length equals 14 residues. Trimming left V 7 bases short and J 0 bases short, with 10 bases between.

The V call is TRBV19, the J call TRBJ2-2; TRBD1 aligns across 10 bases. The CDR3 is 14 residues long. V lost 10 bases and J lost 7; bases outside the gene matches: 9. In germline, CDR1 is LNHDA, CDR2 SQIVND (reference sequence). CDR3 residues: CATQWTGGIGELFF. The CDR3 DNA follows: TGTGCCACCCAATGGACAGGGGGTATCGGGGAGCTGTTTTTT.

This chain connects TRBV7-8 to TRBJ2-1, with TRBD2 matching 10 bases. The CDR3 covers 20 residues. The J segment lost 3 bases and the V segment lost 5 bases, leaving 19 bases of the junction unmatched. Germline CDR1 is SGHVS and CDR2 is FQNEAQ. In nucleotides, the CDR3 is TGTGCCAGCAGCCATCCCGCGTGGGTAGCGGGGGGCAAGTTCTACAATGAGCAGTTCTTC. It encodes CASSHPAWVAGGKFYNEQFF.

The rearrangement links TRBV6-6 to TRBJ2-4; TRBD2 agrees at 8 bases. Germline CDR1 reads MNHNY; CDR2 reads SVGAGI (reference sequence). V shed 6 bases and J 8 bases; nucleotides not matched to a gene: 12. This CDR3 has 15 amino acids. The CDR3, as DNA: TGTGCCAGCAGCAGCATCGGACTAGCAGAAGACATTCAGTACTTC. This encodes CASSSIGLAEDIQYF.

The genes are TRBV18 and TRBJ2-1, with TRBD1 as a possible D gene (5 bases). V was pared by 1 base and J by 3 bases, with 10 bases between. The V gene's germline CDR1 is KGHSH and CDR2 LQKENI. The CDR3 contains 15 residues. CDR3 nucleotide sequence: TGTGCCAGCTCACCACTTTCCAGGGACTACAATGAGCAGTTCTTC. This translates into CASSPLSRDYNEQFF.

J is TRBJ1-5 and V is TRBV6-2 or TRBV6-3; 12 bases match TRBD1. CDR3 length equals 17 residues. V lost 0 bases, J lost 5 bases, and 5 bases stayed unmatched. The germline CDR1 and CDR2 sequences are MNHEY and SVGEGT. CDR3 sequence reads: CASSYSKGQGADQPQHF. The CDR3 DNA reads as TGTGCCAGCAGTTACTCAAAGGGACAGGGGGCCGATCAGCCCCAGCATTTT.

This chain uses TRBV6-1 with TRBJ2-6; D perhaps matches TRBD1 (5 bases). Germline V gene lookup returns CDR1 MNHNS and CDR2 SASEGT. This CDR3 spans 16 amino acids. Trimming stripped 0 bases from V and 2 bases from J, with 8 bases between. Here the CDR3 DNA reads TGTGCCAGCAGTGAAGCGCTAGGGGCTGGGGCCAACGTCCTGACTTTC. This encodes CASSEALGAGANVLTF.

The CDR3 DNA is TGTGCCAGCAGTTACTCGAGTGCGCGGACTGAAGCTTTCTTT. Translation: CASSYSSARTEAFF. The chain has TRBV6-5 and TRBJ1-1, with unresolved D. The CDR3 has 14 amino acids. Germline loops: CDR1 MNHEY, CDR2 SVGAGI. V gave up 0 bases and J gave up 5 bases, with 10 bases separating them.